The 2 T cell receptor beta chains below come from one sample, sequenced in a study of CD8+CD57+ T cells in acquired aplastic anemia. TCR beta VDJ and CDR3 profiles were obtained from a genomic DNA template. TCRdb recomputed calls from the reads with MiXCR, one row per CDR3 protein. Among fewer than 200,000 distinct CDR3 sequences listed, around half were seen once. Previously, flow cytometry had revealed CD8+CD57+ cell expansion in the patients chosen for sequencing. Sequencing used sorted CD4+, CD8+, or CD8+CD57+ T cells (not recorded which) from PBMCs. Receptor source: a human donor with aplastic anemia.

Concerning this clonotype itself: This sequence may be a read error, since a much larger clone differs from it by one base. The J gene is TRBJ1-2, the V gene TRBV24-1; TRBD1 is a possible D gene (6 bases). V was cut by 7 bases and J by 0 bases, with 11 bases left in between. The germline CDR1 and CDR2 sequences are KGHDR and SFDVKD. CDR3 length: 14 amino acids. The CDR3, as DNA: TGTGCCACCAGGGGGACACAGGCTAACTATGGCTACACCTTC. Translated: CATRGTQANYGYTF.

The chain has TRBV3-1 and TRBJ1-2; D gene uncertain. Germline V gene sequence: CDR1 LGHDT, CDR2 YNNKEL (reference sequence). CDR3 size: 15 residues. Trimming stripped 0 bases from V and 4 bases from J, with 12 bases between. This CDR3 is CASSQDPWFSYGYTF. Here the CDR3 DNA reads TGTGCCAGCAGCCAAGATCCATGGTTTAGCTATGGCTACACCTTC.